The 8 T cell receptor beta chains below were found in one sample sequenced in a study of T cells after yellow fever vaccination. Using its own MiXCR run on the 5' RACE reads, TCRdb lists one record per CDR3 protein. Among a few hundred thousand distinct CDR3 sequences, approximately 7% were seen once, and the ten largest hold roughly a sixth. The input for sequencing was PBMCs, taken more than 40 days after the first yellow fever vaccination. These receptors all come from a man younger than 35 who received the YFV17D yellow fever vaccine.

The chain joins TRBV28 to TRBJ2-7; either TRBD1 or TRBD2 may supply D (5 bases each). The CDR3 sequence is 16 residues long. Trimming took off 5 bases at V and 3 bases at J, with 20 bases between the two ends. Looked up from germline, CDR1 is MDHEN and CDR2 is SYDVKM. The CDR3 nucleotides read TGTGCCAGCAGTCCCCGGGGACCCCGGCACCTCTACGAGCAGTACGTC. This translates into CASSPRGPRHLYEQYV.

This chain connects TRBV7-6 to TRBJ2-7, with 8 positions matching TRBD1. Germline V gene data show CDR1 as SGHVS and CDR2 as FNYEAQ. Trimming cost V 5 bases and J 5 bases; bases outside gene matches: 5. The CDR3 loop spans 13 amino acids. CDR3 sequence: CASSIGTGDEQYV. CDR3 coding DNA: TGTGCCAGCAGCATTGGGACAGGTGACGAGCAGTACGTC.

This clonotype has at least ten counts. Here the CDR3 DNA reads TGTGCCAGCAGCCTACGCGGGCCTTACAATGAGCAGTTCTTC. Amino acids: CASSLRGPYNEQFF. The chain joins TRBV6-1 to TRBJ2-1, with D possibly being TRBD2 (5 bases). Germline V gene sequence: CDR1 MNHNS, CDR2 SASEGT. The V end was cut by 6 bases, the J end by 4 bases, with 13 bases between. The CDR3 runs 14 residues.

This clonotype was detected a few times. V is TRBV28 and J is TRBJ1-1; 10 nucleotides line up with TRBD1. This CDR3 has 14 amino acids. Germline lookup yields CDR1 MDHEN and CDR2 SYDVKM. V shed 6 bases, J shed 3 bases, and the junction held 4 bases outside the gene matches. The CDR3 DNA reads TGTGCCAGCAGATCCGGACAGGGGGACACTGAAGCTTTCTTT. It codes for CASRSGQGDTEAFF.

V is TRBV20-1 and J is TRBJ2-1, with 12 bases aligning to TRBD2. V dropped 1 base and J dropped 1; count of bases not matched to a gene: 5. The CDR3 runs 17 residues. Germline V lookup: CDR1 DFQATT, CDR2 SNEGSKA (reference sequence). The CDR3 bases are TGCAGTGCTAGAGGAGGACTAGCGGGGACATCCTACAATGAGCAGTTCTTC. It translates to CSARGGLAGTSYNEQFF.

The V and J genes are TRBV5-1 and TRBJ1-6, with 7 bases identical to TRBD1. V shed 8 bases, J shed 7 bases, and the junction held 9 bases outside the gene matches. Looked up from germline, CDR1 is SGHRS and CDR2 is YFSETQ. This CDR3 spans 14 amino acids. Written as DNA, the CDR3 is TGCGCCAGTCAGCGGGACAGCAGCAATTCACCCCTCCACTTT. This encodes CASQRDSSNSPLHF.

Many counts were recorded for this clonotype. Its ends do not fully match the called genes, so a read error is possible. V usage is TRBV11-2 and J usage is TRBJ2-5, with D unclear. Germline V CDR1 and CDR2: SGHAT, FQNNGV. The CDR3 consists of 11 residues. CDR3 loop: CASSFSETQYF. In DNA form, the CDR3 reads TGCGCCAGCAGCTTTTCGGAGACCCAGTACTTC.

J is TRBJ2-7 and V is TRBV12-3 or TRBV12-4; possibly TRBD1 for D (5 bases). Trimming cost V 6 bases and J 4 bases, with 10 bases left between them. The CDR3 has 12 amino acids. This chain's CDR3 is CASSLRVYEQYF. CDR3 in DNA: TGTGCCAGCAGCCTCAGGGTATACGAGCAGTACTTC.